Here is one T cell receptor (beta chain) with its context. Its antigen is not identified. This record comes from a study of T cell repertoires in cytomegalovirus infection. Study details: Evidence of both CMV infection and a matching HLA type came from public TCR beta signatures.

TCRdb fed the reads into MiXCR, producing one record per CDR3 protein. Among roughly 500,000 distinct CDR3 sequences, 30% to 35% were seen once, and the ten largest hold under 20%. Trimming took 4 bases from V and 0 from J, leaving 9 bases between them. CDR3 size: 14 residues. The germline CDR1 and CDR2 sequences are MDHEN and SYDVKM. This chain connects TRBV28 to TRBJ1-2, with D perhaps TRBD1 (6 bases). This clonotype originated in a human donor in good health (CMV status not recorded). Some clones in this sample may be carry-over from other donors' samples. Sequenced material: cultured PBMCs, taken from culture after CMV antigen stimulation. CDR3 sequence (DNA): TGTGCCAGCAGTTGGGGGGGCCCTAACTATGGCTACACCTTC. This encodes CASSWGGPNYGYTF.